Listed below are T cell receptor beta chains from one sample, sequenced in a study of T-cell reconstitution after alpha-beta-depleted transplantation in children. TCRdb recomputed calls from the PCR reads with MiXCR, one row per CDR3 protein. The table includes a few hundred thousand distinct CDR3 sequences, around 17% detected once. Sequences were derived from PBMCs from the stem cell graft donor, sampled from the stem cell graft. The source is a human donor who donated a stem cell graft to a child with acute lymphoblastic leukemia. Each CDR3 is given with its conserved first and last residue. The order of the fields is clone size, J gene, D gene, V gene, CDR3 protein, CDR3 DNA. The D gene is left open where the match is weak. Only some rows state a clone size, as once, few, many or a class for expanded clones.

>once|TRBJ1-3|-|TRBV21-1
CASSKAKGQGGNTIYF
TGTGCCAGCAGCAAAGCAAAAGGGCAGGGGGGAAACACCATATATTTT
>once|TRBJ2-3|-|TRBV6-5
CASSYSAGEGDTQYF
TGTGCCAGCAGTTACTCGGCCGGTGAGGGGGATACGCAGTATTTT
>few|TRBJ2-7|TRBD1|TRBV6-1
CASSEATGGVYEQYF
TGTGCCAGCAGTGAAGCCACAGGGGGAGTCTACGAGCAGTACTTC
>-|TRBJ2-1|TRBD2|TRBV18
CASSRREGYNEQFF
TGTGCCAGCTCACGGCGGGAGGGCTACAATGAGCAGTTCTTC
>-|TRBJ2-7|-|TRBV15
CATSREAGANYEQYF
TGTGCCACCAGCAGAGAGGCAGGGGCGAACTACGAGCAGTACTTC
>many|TRBJ2-7|TRBD1|TRBV7-6
CASSSDRGYEQYF
TGTGCCAGCAGCTCAGACAGGGGATACGAGCAGTACTTC
>-|TRBJ2-3|-|TRBV15
CATSSRWGDSTDTQYF
TGTGCCACCAGCAGTCGTTGGGGGGACAGTACAGATACGCAGTATTTT
>-|TRBJ2-5|-|TRBV5-1
CASSFHGYQETQYF
TGCGCCAGCAGCTTCCACGGGTACCAAGAGACCCAGTACTTC
>many|TRBJ1-1|TRBD1|TRBV9
CASSARTGLNTEAFF
TGTGCCAGCAGCGCCCGGACAGGGCTGAACACTGAAGCTTTCTTT
>few|TRBJ2-2|-|TRBV5-1
CASSLSTKEGELFF
TGCGCCAGCAGCTTGAGCACCAAAGAGGGGGAGCTGTTTTTT
>few|TRBJ2-5|-|TRBV9
CASSAVGGGETQYF
TGTGCCAGCAGCGCAGTTGGCGGCGGAGAGACCCAGTACTTC
>-|TRBJ2-7|-|TRBV20-1
CSARGRGSHEQYF
TGCAGTGCTAGAGGCAGGGGATCCCACGAGCAGTACTTC
>-|TRBJ2-7|-|TRBV7-9
CASSLAPGAVQDEQYF
TGTGCCAGCAGCTTAGCGCCGGGGGCAGTACAAGACGAGCAGTACTTC
>once|TRBJ1-1|-|TRBV5-1
CASRRLQGNTEAFF
TGCGCCAGCAGACGTTTACAGGGGAACACTGAAGCTTTCTTT